This T cell receptor (beta chain) was captured in a study of blood T cell repertoires in COVID-19. Trimming cost V 3 bases and J 2 bases; bases outside gene matches: 6. The CDR3 sequence is 17 residues long. Germline CDR1 MNHEY, CDR2 SMNVEV (reference sequence). Data came from immunoSEQ multiplex PCR; TCRdb stores just in-frame clones and leaves some out. Of 150,000 to 200,000 clones detected, less than 90% appear once; the ten largest clones hold about 2.1%. The receptor comes from a man between 65 and 85 years old with active or convalescent COVID-19. The V call is TRBV27, the J call TRBJ2-7; TRBD2 matches 14 bases. Sequenced sample: peripheral blood. The DNA for the CDR3 is TGTGCCAGCAGTTTCCGGACTAGCGGGAGGCTTACCTACGAGCAGTACTTC. Its translation: CASSFRTSGRLTYEQYF.